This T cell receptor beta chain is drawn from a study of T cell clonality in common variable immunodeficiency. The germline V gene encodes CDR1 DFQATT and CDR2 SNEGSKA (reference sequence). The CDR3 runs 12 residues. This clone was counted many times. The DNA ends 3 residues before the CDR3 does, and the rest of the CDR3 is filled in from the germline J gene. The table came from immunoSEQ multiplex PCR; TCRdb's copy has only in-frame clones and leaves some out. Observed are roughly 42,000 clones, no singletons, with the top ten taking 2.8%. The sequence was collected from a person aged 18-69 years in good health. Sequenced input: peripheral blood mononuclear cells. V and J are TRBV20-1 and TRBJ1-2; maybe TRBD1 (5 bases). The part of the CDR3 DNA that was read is TGCAGTGCTAGATCAGGGAGGTTCGGC. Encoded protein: CSARSGRFG. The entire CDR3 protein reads CSARSGRFGYTF.